This is a list of T cell receptor beta chains from one sample in a study of CXCR3-negative and CXCR3-positive naive CD8 T cells. TCRdb derives one entry per CDR3 protein from the 5' RACE reads, leaving out DNA. The data include about 46,000 distinct CDR3 sequences; the top ten clones carry under 2.5%. Sequenced sample: naive CXCR3- CD8+ T cells from blood. These receptors all come from a human donor in good health. Some clones in this sample may be carry-over from other donors' samples. Each CDR3 is given with its conserved first and last residue. Fields, in order: clone size, V gene, J gene, CDR3 protein. For some rows the clone size is stated as once, few or many, or as a class when expanded; others skip it.

>NA|TRBV28|TRBJ2-7
CASSSRIRSSYEQYF
>NA|TRBV9|TRBJ2-3
CASSVEGTHVSRTDTQYF
>NA|TRBV20-1|TRBJ1-5
CSARDGTGFSNQPQHF
>NA|TRBV27|TRBJ2-5
CASSFRVEETQYF
>NA|TRBV5-1|TRBJ2-7
CASSNFRDTGLQGTYEQYF
>NA|TRBV14|TRBJ1-1
CASSQQGTEAFF
>NA|TRBV7-2|TRBJ2-5
CASSLTLDLLGETQYF
>NA|TRBV12-3/TRBV12-4|TRBJ1-1
CASSPGTGIEAFF
>medium-sized|TRBV2|TRBJ2-2
CASSGQHTGELFF
>NA|TRBV19|TRBJ1-1
CASSRDLRVTEAFF
>NA|TRBV7-6|TRBJ2-1
CASSSNSYGEQFF
>NA|TRBV4-1|TRBJ1-4
CASSPRLNEANEKLFF
>NA|TRBV14|TRBJ2-2
CASSQGWNTGELFF
>NA|TRBV5-5|TRBJ1-1
CASSVPTGNTEAFF
>NA|TRBV29-1|TRBJ2-7
CSVEDPTGRSYEQYF
>NA|TRBV4-1|TRBJ2-2
CASSPGNLAGSVTGELFF
>NA|TRBV27|TRBJ2-1
CASSPVPYNEQFF
>NA|TRBV29-1|TRBJ2-5
CSVELSVTETQYF
>NA|TRBV3-1|TRBJ2-5
CASSQGVGDGETQYF
>NA|TRBV15|TRBJ2-5
CAAGPSYQETQYF
>NA|TRBV12-3/TRBV12-4|TRBJ2-1
CASSLANLASSYNEQFF
>NA|TRBV28|TRBJ2-1
CASSSERDGDEQFF
>NA|TRBV5-1|TRBJ1-1
CASSPSRAGNTEAFF
>NA|TRBV28|TRBJ2-2
CASSLWTSGELFF
>NA|TRBV3-1|TRBJ2-7
CASSQDQDEQYF
>NA|TRBV4-3|TRBJ2-2
CASSQDSGAGELFF
>NA|TRBV29-1|TRBJ2-5
CSVEERGETQYF
>NA|TRBV24-1|TRBJ1-1
CATSEGGGTEAFF
>NA|TRBV12-3/TRBV12-4|TRBJ2-3
CASTRTGLGTDTQYF
>NA|TRBV29-1|TRBJ2-2
CSVVPNTGELFF
>NA|TRBV7-9|TRBJ1-1
CASSPTGPEAFF
>NA|TRBV14|TRBJ2-2
CASSPGTGSNTGELFF
>NA|TRBV6-5|TRBJ2-7
CASSTGLAAYEQYF
>NA|TRBV3-1|TRBJ2-7
CASSQGKGRYEQYF
>NA|TRBV28|TRBJ1-3
CASSFTASGNTIYF
>NA|TRBV28|TRBJ2-7
CASPTDGNEQYF
>NA|TRBV11-2|TRBJ2-1
CASSPGSAHNEQFF
>NA|TRBV4-1|TRBJ1-1
CASSPVEISEAFF
>NA|TRBV15|TRBJ1-5
CATSRDPLTAQPQHF
>NA|TRBV7-9|TRBJ2-7
CASSFTGTGIYEQYF
>NA|TRBV19|TRBJ2-1
CASAGLAHYNEQFF
>NA|TRBV5-1|TRBJ1-2
CASSLLGADGYTF
>NA|TRBV4-2|TRBJ1-2
CASSQGADPEIRGYTF
>NA|TRBV28|TRBJ2-5
CASGDFGVPQETQYF
>medium-sized|TRBV27|TRBJ2-3
CASGRQGMTDTQYF
>NA|TRBV7-8|TRBJ2-3
CASSQNGQARGDTQYF
>NA|TRBV29-1|TRBJ2-5
CSAVSGTGTVQETQYF
>NA|TRBV7-6|TRBJ2-3
CASRGPGRPDTQYF
>NA|TRBV12-3/TRBV12-4|TRBJ1-1
CASSLVAGLTEAFF
>NA|TRBV20-1|TRBJ1-2
CSARPTGGYGYTF
>NA|TRBV3-1|TRBJ2-7
CASSQDQGPYEQYF
>NA|TRBV6-4|TRBJ2-3
CASSETGVTDTQYF
>NA|TRBV14|TRBJ1-5
CARSNRRGILDQPQHF
>NA|TRBV20-1|TRBJ2-5
CSARVDSKGETQYF